Presented here are 22 T cell receptor beta chains from one specimen sequenced in a study of cytomegalovirus exposure and HLA in healthy donors. PCR amplification relied on 60 Vbeta primers (plus 13 Jbeta primers). Measured with immunoSEQ multiplex PCR; TCRdb has only the in-frame clones, and not every one. Of about 130,000 clones listed, 70% to 85% are singletons. Source material: PBMCs. The receptors were gathered from a female donor in good health and CMV-seronegative.

This chain joins TRBV6-1 and TRBJ2-7; D might be TRBD1 (6 bases). The CDR3 has 13 residues. Looked up from germline, CDR1 is MNHNS and CDR2 is SASEGT. The V and J ends lost 6 bases and 0 bases respectively, with 9 bases between them. This chain's CDR3 is CASSAGDSYEQYF. CDR3 bases: TGTGCCAGCAGCGCAGGGGACTCCTACGAGCAGTACTTC.

The chain combines TRBV28 with TRBJ1-1; TRBD1 might be the D (6 bases). The CDR3 covers 15 residues. Deletions cut 4 bases from V and 1 base from J, with 13 bases between. Germline CDR1 reads MDHEN; CDR2 reads SYDVKM. The CDR3 nucleotides read TGTGCCAGCAGTTCACCCAGGGGATCGAACACTGAAGCTTTCTTT. It encodes CASSSPRGSNTEAFF. The full variable domain, in which reference TRBV28 and TRBJ1-1 provide the parts outside the CDR3, is DVKVTQSSRYLVKRTGEKVFLECVQDMDHENMFWYRQDPGLGLRLIYFSYDVKMKEKGDIPEGYSVSREKKERFSLILESASTNQTSMYLCASSSPRGSNTEAFFGQGTRLTVV.

The table lists this clone with a count of one. This chain connects TRBV6-6 to TRBJ2-3, with 9 bases lining up with TRBD2. There are 15 residues in the CDR3. In germline, CDR1 is MNHNY, CDR2 SVGAGI (reference sequence). Trimming cost V 7 bases and J 4 bases; bases outside gene matches: 9. CDR3 DNA: TGTGCCAGCACCTTAACTAGCGGGTCGGCAGATACGCAGTATTTT. Its translation: CASTLTSGSADTQYF.

The rearrangement joins TRBV28 to TRBJ2-1, with 8 bases fitting TRBD2. V lost 6 bases and J lost 0; bases outside the gene matches: 1. Germline V gene lookup returns CDR1 MDHEN and CDR2 SYDVKM. The CDR3 has 14 residues. In nucleotides, the CDR3 is TGTGCCAGCAGAAGCGGGAGCTCCTACAATGAGCAGTTCTTC. Its translation is CASRSGSSYNEQFF.

The V and J genes are TRBV5-4 and TRBJ1-3; 8 nucleotides line up with TRBD1. V was pared by 4 bases and J by 1 base, with 7 bases of the junction left unmatched. This CDR3 contains 16 residues. Germline assignment: CDR1 SGHNT and CDR2 YYREEE (reference sequence). CDR3 nucleotide sequence: TGTGCCAGCAGCCTATCAGGGGGCGAATCTGGAAACACCATATATTTT. It yields the protein CASSLSGGESGNTIYF.

The V and J genes are TRBV5-1 and TRBJ2-7; D may be TRBD1 (5 bases). With 6 bases removed from V and 0 bases from J, the gap between germline ends came to 13 bases. The CDR3 is made up of 14 amino acids. Germline loops: CDR1 SGHRS, CDR2 YFSETQ. CDR3 nucleotide sequence: TGCGCCAGCACCCTTGACAGTACCTCCTACGAGCAGTACTTC. Protein: CASTLDSTSYEQYF.

This sequence joins TRBV11-2 and TRBJ1-1; D remains ambiguous. Germline loops: CDR1 SGHAT, CDR2 FQNNGV. Trimming left V 0 bases short and J 7 bases short, with 6 bases between. This CDR3 is 12 amino acids long. In DNA form, the CDR3 reads TGTGCCAGCAGCTTAGAAGAGCTTGAAGCTTTCTTT. Amino acids: CASSLEELEAFF. Based on the CDR3 plus reference TRBV11-2 and TRBJ1-1, the full variable domain is EAGVAQSPRYKIIEKRQSVAFWCNPISGHATLYWYQQILGQGPKLLIQFQNNGVVDDSQLPKDRFSAERLKGVDSTLKIQPAKLEDSAVYLCASSLEELEAFFGQGTRLTVV.

The rearrangement joins TRBV10-1 to TRBJ2-7; 13 bases fit TRBD2. Germline V gene data show CDR1 as WNHNN and CDR2 as SYGVQD (reference sequence). With 4 bases clipped from V and 5 bases from J, the junction kept 17 bases outside the gene matches. The CDR3 is made up of 19 amino acids. The CDR3 nucleotides read TGCGCCAGCAGTGCCTCACTCAGTCGACTAGCGGGAGGAAACCACGAGCAGTACTTC. Translated: CASSASLSRLAGGNHEQYF.

J is TRBJ2-7 and V is TRBV9; a possible D gene is TRBD2 (6 bases). The CDR3 loop spans 15 amino acids. Trimming cost V 0 bases and J 2 bases, with 12 bases left between them. Germline V gives CDR1 SGDLS, CDR2 YYNGEE. CDR3 amino acids: CASSVDPTSAYEQYF. CDR3 sequence (DNA): TGTGCCAGCAGCGTAGATCCGACTAGTGCCTACGAGCAGTACTTC.

The chain carries TRBV28 and TRBJ1-4; D is unresolved. V shed 2 bases and J shed 6 bases, with 13 bases lying between them. The length of the CDR3 is 15 residues. From germline, CDR1 is MDHEN and CDR2 SYDVKM. The CDR3 nucleotides read TGTGCCAGCAGTTTAGGGTCATCGGGAGATGAAAAACTGTTTTTT. Translation gives CASSLGSSGDEKLFF.

This clone turned up a few times. The rearrangement uses TRBV27 and TRBJ2-7; 15 bases line up with TRBD2. Germline V lookup: CDR1 MNHEY, CDR2 SMNVEV (reference sequence). Unmatched junction bases numbered 6, after V lost 3 bases and J lost 0 bases. The CDR3 contains 18 residues. The CDR3 here is CASSFFGLAGGPSYEQYF. Written as DNA, the CDR3 is TGTGCCAGCAGTTTCTTCGGACTAGCGGGAGGGCCCTCCTACGAGCAGTACTTC.

The chain employs TRBV15 and TRBJ2-1, with D possibly being TRBD2 (7 bases). Germline-derived CDR1 and CDR2 are LNHNV and YYDKDF (reference sequence). V lost 1 base, J lost 6 bases, and 16 bases lay in between. The CDR3 runs to 16 residues. The CDR3 loop reads CATSRGGGGVGNEQFF. The CDR3 nucleotides read TGTGCCACCAGCAGAGGAGGGGGAGGGGTCGGCAATGAGCAGTTCTTC.

The gene calls are TRBV4-2 and TRBJ2-7; 8 bases are a match to TRBD2. The germline CDR1 and CDR2 sequences are LGHNA and YNFKEQ. J lost 4 bases, V lost 1 base, and 6 bases had no gene match. The CDR3 spans 15 residues. CDR3 bases: TGTGCCAGCAGCCAAGGGGGACTAGTTGGGTACGAGCAGTACTTC. Protein sequence: CASSQGGLVGYEQYF.

DNA for the CDR3: TGTGCCAGCAGCTGGGACAGTACCATGGGTTCACCCCTCCACTTT. This translates into CASSWDSTMGSPLHF. The chain is built from TRBV7-2 and TRBJ1-6; 7 bases agree with TRBD1. Germline V lookup: CDR1 SGHTA, CDR2 FQGNSA. Losses at the gene ends were 4 bases for V and 9 bases for J; bases not matched to a gene: 9. The CDR3 is 15 residues long.

CDR3 nucleotides: TGTGCCAGCAGCGTAGGCTTAGACTATGGCTACACCTTC. It encodes CASSVGLDYGYTF. The gene calls are TRBV9 and TRBJ1-2; D not certain. The germline CDR1 and CDR2 sequences are SGDLS and YYNGEE. The germline V and J ends were trimmed by 0 bases and 3 bases, with 6 bases remaining between them. The CDR3 consists of 13 residues.

This chain joins TRBV4-3 and TRBJ2-1; 11 bases are a match to TRBD1. CDR1 is LGHNA, CDR2 YSLEER, per germline. The CDR3 totals 15 residues. V lost 3 bases and J lost 10; bases outside the gene matches: 8. CDR3 residues: CASSQVEGQGVEQFF. The CDR3 DNA sequence: TGCGCCAGCAGCCAGGTTGAGGGACAGGGGGTCGAGCAGTTCTTC.

The chain uses TRBV6-5 and TRBJ2-7; D gene unclear. V was clipped by 2 bases and J by 2 bases, with 7 bases between them. CDR3 size: 13 residues. The germline CDR1 and CDR2 sequences are MNHEY and SVGAGI. In DNA, the CDR3 is TGTGCCAGCAGTTACGGGCAAACCTACGAGCAGTACTTC. This codes for CASSYGQTYEQYF.

J is TRBJ1-1 and V is TRBV30; D perhaps matches TRBD1 (6 bases). The CDR3 runs 14 residues. CDR1 is GTSNPN and CDR2 is SVGIG in the germline V gene (reference sequence). V lost 6 bases and J 10 bases, leaving 24 bases between the germline ends. Here the CDR3 DNA reads TGTGCCTGCAATCACATGGCAGGGGCTGGGGGAGCTTTCTTT. It translates to CACNHMAGAGGAFF.

The count of this clone is one. The rearrangement uses TRBV19 and TRBJ2-7, with a weak D call TRBD2 (6 bases). The germline gives CDR1 LNHDA, CDR2 SQIVND (reference sequence). V gave up 3 bases and J gave up 0 bases, with 9 bases separating them. This CDR3 contains 14 residues. The DNA of the CDR3 is TGTGCCAGTAGTATGGGGGGATTCTCCTACGAGCAGTACTTC. It encodes CASSMGGFSYEQYF.

The DNA of the CDR3 is TGTGCCAGCAGCAAAAGCGGGAGGGCCGATGAGCAGTTCTTC. Its translation: CASSKSGRADEQFF. The chain joins TRBV9 to TRBJ2-1; TRBD2 matches 10 bases. V lost 4 bases, J lost 8 bases, and 6 bases stayed unmatched. Germline V lookup: CDR1 SGDLS, CDR2 YYNGEE. The CDR3 spans 14 residues.

This sequence joins TRBV15 and TRBJ1-2; 7 nucleotides align to TRBD1. The germline V gene encodes CDR1 LNHNV and CDR2 YYDKDF (reference sequence). The CDR3 has 11 amino acids. Trimming removed 5 bases from V and 14 bases from J; junction bases left unmatched: 8. The CDR3 region is CATSSPRGPTF. The CDR3, as DNA: TGTGCCACCAGCTCCCCGAGGGGGCCTACCTTC.

The chain carries TRBV7-2 and TRBJ2-3, with TRBD2 as a possible D gene (5 bases). The CDR3 covers 12 residues. The ends were cut back, 2 bases at V and 5 bases at J, with 5 bases in the middle. Germline V gene data show CDR1 as SGHTA and CDR2 as FQGNSA. CDR3 nucleotide sequence: TGTGCCAGCAGCTTAAGCGGAGATACGCAGTATTTT. Protein product: CASSLSGDTQYF.